This is a list of T cell receptor beta chains from one sample in a study of beta chain features in type 1 diabetes. Using immunoSEQ multiplex PCR, the repertoire was profiled, and TCRdb retains in-frame clones only, with some absent. The sample lists about 53,000 clones, about 64% occurring once. The sequenced material came from stem cell memory CD4+ T cells from blood. The receptors were gathered from a woman aged 25 to 39 with type 1 diabetes. Both conserved end residues are part of each CDR3. The D gene is left open where the match is weak. For some rows the clone size is stated as once, few or many, or as a class when expanded; others skip it.

V	D	size	J	DNA	CDR3
TRBV5-1	TRBD1	-	TRBJ2-2	TGCGCCAGCAGCTTTGGACAGGGGGTCTCCGGGGAGCTGTTTTTT	CASSFGQGVSGELFF
TRBV7-9	-	few	TRBJ2-6	TGTGCCAGCAGCTTAGCGAGTCCGGCAGGACAGACTGGGGCCAACGTCCTGACTTTC	CASSLASPAGQTGANVLTF
TRBV5-4	TRBD2	-	TRBJ2-7	TGTGCCAGCAGCTCCGGGACTAGTTTCCACGAGCAGTACTTC	CASSSGTSFHEQYF
TRBV7-9	TRBD2	few	TRBJ2-5	TGTGCCAGCAGAAGTAGCGGGAGTCAGGAGACCCAGTACTTC	CASRSSGSQETQYF
TRBV4-1	TRBD1	-	TRBJ2-2	TGCGCCAGCAGCCGTGGAAGGGGGCTGCTCACCGGGGAGCTGTTTTTT	CASSRGRGLLTGELFF
TRBV23-1	-	-	TRBJ1-5	TGCGCCAGCAGTCAATCTGAGGACAGTTCAAATCAGCCCCAGCATTTT	CASSQSEDSSNQPQHF
TRBV15	TRBD1	-	TRBJ1-3	TGTGCCGTTGGACAGGGCCGAGATGGAAACACCATATATTTT	CAVGQGRDGNTIYF
TRBV5-1	-	-	TRBJ2-3	TGCGCCAGCAGCCGAGACAGTTCAGATACGCAGTATTTT	CASSRDSSDTQYF
TRBV28	-	once	TRBJ2-7	TGTGCCAGCACATCCCTTTACGAGCAGTACTTC	CASTSLYEQYF
TRBV10-3	-	-	TRBJ2-5	TGTGCCATCAGTGGGACAGAAGAGACCCAGTACTTC	CAISGTEETQYF
TRBV27	TRBD1	-	TRBJ1-2	TGTGCCAGTTCCCCCCCGGGACAGGGGAGGCCGCGCTACACCTTC	CASSPPGQGRPRYTF
TRBV18	TRBD1	-	TRBJ1-5	TGTGCCAGCTCACCAACTGACAGGGATCAGCCCCAGCATTTT	CASSPTDRDQPQHF
TRBV7-9	-	few	TRBJ2-3	TGTGCCAGCAGCACTATTGGTGGCCATAGCACAGATACGCAGTATTTT	CASSTIGGHSTDTQYF
TRBV7-9	TRBD1	few	TRBJ1-1	TGTGCCAGCAGCCTCCGACAGGGCCACACTGAAGCTTTCTTT	CASSLRQGHTEAFF
TRBV5-8	-	few	TRBJ2-5	TGTGCCAGCAGCTCCTCCGGGATCCAAGAGACCCAGTACTTC	CASSSSGIQETQYF
TRBV7-9	-	-	TRBJ2-1	TGTGCCAGCAGCTTATCCACTCCCGCTACCAATGAGCAGTTCTTC	CASSLSTPATNEQFF
TRBV25-1	TRBD1	few	TRBJ1-2	TGTGCCAGCAGTCCCCGGGACAGGGTATTCGGTGGCTACACCTTC	CASSPRDRVFGGYTF
TRBV14	-	once	TRBJ1-1	TGTGCCAGCAGCCAAAATATGAACACTGAAGCTTTCTTT	CASSQNMNTEAFF
TRBV11-2	-	few	TRBJ2-7	TGTGCCAGCAGCTTAGTCGAGGGAGTTGGCGAGCAGTACTTC	CASSLVEGVGEQYF
TRBV7-8	-	-	TRBJ1-5	TGTGCCAGCAACTCCCCCAATCAGCCCCAGCATTTT	CASNSPNQPQHF
TRBV29-1	-	few	TRBJ1-5	TGCAGCGTGGCCGATGAGGGGGTGGGACAGCCCCAGCATTTT	CSVADEGVGQPQHF
TRBV7-9	TRBD1	-	TRBJ1-2	TGTGCCAGCAGCACCGACAGGGGGCGCGCCTATGGCTACACCTTC	CASSTDRGRAYGYTF
TRBV10-3	TRBD1	-	TRBJ1-2	TGTGCCATCACCGACCTCATGGGGCAGGGGGACTACACCTTC	CAITDLMGQGDYTF
TRBV2	TRBD2	-	TRBJ2-7	TGTGCCAGCACGGGCGGGGATTTAGCGGGAGGAGGAAAGCAGTACTTC	CASTGGDLAGGGKQYF
TRBV9	-	-	TRBJ1-1	TGTGCCAGCAATCTCTCCCCCCTGGGGGCCACTGAAGCTTTCTTT	CASNLSPLGATEAFF
TRBV7-9	TRBD1	-	TRBJ2-1	TGTGCCAGCAGCCCAACGGGACAGGTAAACAATGAGCAGTTCTTC	CASSPTGQVNNEQFF